Listed below are T cell receptor beta chains from one sample, sequenced in a study of T-cell memory formation after mild COVID-19. TCRdb re-called the 5' RACE reads through MiXCR, storing one row per CDR3 protein. This table has some 250,000 distinct CDR3 sequences, roughly 18% appearing once. The sequenced sample consisted of PBMCs or a T cell subset sorted from them (not recorded which). These receptors were obtained from a man aged 18 to 30 who had mild COVID-19 (a few samples of this study predate the infection). Cell type and time point are not known. The CDR3 runs from the conserved cysteine through the conserved F or W. The order of the fields is V gene, clone size, J gene, D gene, CDR3 DNA, CDR3 protein. A D gene is named only where the DNA matches it firmly. Clone size appears in some rows only: once, few, many, or a class for an expanded clone.

v_gene: TRBV4-1; abundance: .; j_gene: TRBJ1-5; d_gene: .; CDR3nt: TGCGCCAGCAGCCAAGTTAAAGGAGGACTAAATCAGCCCCAGCATTTT; CDR3aa: CASSQVKGGLNQPQHF
v_gene: TRBV11-2; abundance: .; j_gene: TRBJ1-5; d_gene: TRBD1; CDR3nt: TGTGCCAGCAGCTTGGGACAGGGGTTCGGACAGCCCCAGCATTTT; CDR3aa: CASSLGQGFGQPQHF
v_gene: TRBV6-2/TRBV6-3; abundance: .; j_gene: TRBJ2-3; d_gene: TRBD1; CDR3nt: TGTGCCAGCAGCTGGGACAGGGAGTATACAGATACGCAGTATTTT; CDR3aa: CASSWDREYTDTQYF
v_gene: TRBV11-2; abundance: .; j_gene: TRBJ2-7; d_gene: .; CDR3nt: TGTGCCAGCAGCTTAAAGGGAACCCAAAGCTACGAGCAGTACTTC; CDR3aa: CASSLKGTQSYEQYF
v_gene: TRBV5-1; abundance: .; j_gene: TRBJ2-3; d_gene: .; CDR3nt: TGCGCCAGCAGCTTGGCTTGGGGGCTCGCAGATACGCAGTATTTT; CDR3aa: CASSLAWGLADTQYF
v_gene: TRBV6-5; abundance: few; j_gene: TRBJ1-2; d_gene: .; CDR3nt: TGTGCCAGCAGTTACGTATCATTCGACAGCGTCTATGGCTACACCTTC; CDR3aa: CASSYVSFDSVYGYTF
v_gene: TRBV5-1; abundance: few; j_gene: TRBJ2-1; d_gene: TRBD2; CDR3nt: TGCGCCAGCAGCACCGGACTAGCGGGGTTCTACAATGAGCAGTTCTTC; CDR3aa: CASSTGLAGFYNEQFF
v_gene: TRBV19; abundance: once; j_gene: TRBJ1-5; d_gene: TRBD1; CDR3nt: TGTGCCAGTAGTGGGACAGGGGGCTACGGTCAGCCCCAGCATTTT; CDR3aa: CASSGTGGYGQPQHF
v_gene: TRBV29-1; abundance: once; j_gene: TRBJ2-2; d_gene: .; CDR3nt: TGCAGCGTTGTATTCGTCACCGGGGAGCTGTTTTTT; CDR3aa: CSVVFVTGELFF
v_gene: TRBV20-1; abundance: .; j_gene: TRBJ2-5; d_gene: TRBD2; CDR3nt: TGCAGTGCTCGCATAGCGGGGGGTGGAGAGACCCAGTACTTC; CDR3aa: CSARIAGGGETQYF
v_gene: TRBV7-9; abundance: few; j_gene: TRBJ1-4; d_gene: .; CDR3nt: TGTGCCAGCAGCTTACACGACCCGGCGGAACTGTTTTTT; CDR3aa: CASSLHDPAELFF
v_gene: TRBV7-2; abundance: few; j_gene: TRBJ2-5; d_gene: .; CDR3nt: TGTGCCAGCAGCCTGACATTTCAAGAGACCCAGTACTTC; CDR3aa: CASSLTFQETQYF
v_gene: TRBV5-1; abundance: .; j_gene: TRBJ2-3; d_gene: TRBD1; CDR3nt: TGCGCCAGCAGCATAGGAACAGGGGTATCAGATACGCAGTATTTT; CDR3aa: CASSIGTGVSDTQYF
v_gene: TRBV12-3/TRBV12-4; abundance: .; j_gene: TRBJ1-2; d_gene: .; CDR3nt: TGTGCCAGCAGCAGTTTGGGGGCGGGGGGCCATGGCTACACCTTC; CDR3aa: CASSSLGAGGHGYTF
v_gene: TRBV6-6; abundance: many; j_gene: TRBJ1-2; d_gene: TRBD1; CDR3nt: TGTGCCAGCAGCCCGGACAGGGCGAACTATGGCTACACCTTC; CDR3aa: CASSPDRANYGYTF
v_gene: TRBV4-1; abundance: few; j_gene: TRBJ1-4; d_gene: .; CDR3nt: TGCGCCAGCAGCCAAGGAAGGGGCCTAGAAAAACTGTTTTTT; CDR3aa: CASSQGRGLEKLFF
v_gene: TRBV4-1; abundance: many; j_gene: TRBJ1-1; d_gene: .; CDR3nt: TGCGCCAGCAGCCAAGCGTTACTCCTCGGGAACACTGAAGCTTTCTTT; CDR3aa: CASSQALLLGNTEAFF
v_gene: TRBV18; abundance: few; j_gene: TRBJ2-4; d_gene: .; CDR3nt: TGTGCCAGCTCACCAGACCAAGCCAAAAACATTCAGTACTTC; CDR3aa: CASSPDQAKNIQYF
v_gene: TRBV12-3/TRBV12-4; abundance: few; j_gene: TRBJ1-5; d_gene: .; CDR3nt: TGTGCCAGCAGTCCCCGGGGGGGTCGACAGCCCCAGCATTTT; CDR3aa: CASSPRGGRQPQHF
v_gene: TRBV4-1; abundance: .; j_gene: TRBJ1-3; d_gene: .; CDR3nt: TGCGCCAGCAGCCATCCCCCCATGGACTCTGGAAACACCATATATTTT; CDR3aa: CASSHPPMDSGNTIYF
v_gene: TRBV7-6; abundance: .; j_gene: TRBJ1-1; d_gene: .; CDR3nt: TGTGCCAGCAGCTTAGGGCGTCAGACTGAAGCTTTCTTT; CDR3aa: CASSLGRQTEAFF
v_gene: TRBV10-3; abundance: few; j_gene: TRBJ2-1; d_gene: TRBD2; CDR3nt: TGTGCCATCTTACGGGGGGACTCCTACAATGAGCAGTTCTTC; CDR3aa: CAILRGDSYNEQFF
v_gene: TRBV15; abundance: few; j_gene: TRBJ2-3; d_gene: .; CDR3nt: TGTGCCACCAGTGGGCTTTTGCGGGGGCCAAGGGGAGGTACGCAGTATTTT; CDR3aa: CATSGLLRGPRGGTQYF
v_gene: TRBV29-1; abundance: .; j_gene: TRBJ2-5; d_gene: TRBD2; CDR3nt: TGCAGCGTTGAGGGACTAACTCGGGAGACCCAGTACTTC; CDR3aa: CSVEGLTRETQYF